The count of the clone carrying this T cell receptor (beta chain) is one. Seattle researchers signed up patients amid active infection and tracked them longitudinally. In the original workflow: Estimation of nucleated cell counts was performed using reference gene primer amplification. Assay used: immunoSEQ multiplex PCR; TCRdb lists only in-frame clones, some missing. V and J calls and clone size are those listed in that table; D and trimming were worked out from the DNA. This table has some 390,000 clones, about 91% appearing once. The sample is drawn from a study of blood T cell repertoires in COVID-19. Turning to the study itself: Nucleic acid was either cDNA or gDNA, and it came from T cells, B-cell-depleted T cells, or PBMCs.

The CDR3 covers 13 residues. Trimming left V 0 bases short and J 10 bases short, with 10 bases between. From germline, CDR1 is ENHRY and CDR2 SYGVKD. This chain connects TRBV10-3 to TRBJ2-1, with no clear D. Specimen: peripheral blood. The receptor's source is a woman in her thirties or forties with COVID-19, enrolled during active disease. The DNA for the CDR3 is TGTGCCATCAGTGAGTCGGGCAGTTGGGAGCAGTTCTTC. It specifies CAISESGSWEQFF.